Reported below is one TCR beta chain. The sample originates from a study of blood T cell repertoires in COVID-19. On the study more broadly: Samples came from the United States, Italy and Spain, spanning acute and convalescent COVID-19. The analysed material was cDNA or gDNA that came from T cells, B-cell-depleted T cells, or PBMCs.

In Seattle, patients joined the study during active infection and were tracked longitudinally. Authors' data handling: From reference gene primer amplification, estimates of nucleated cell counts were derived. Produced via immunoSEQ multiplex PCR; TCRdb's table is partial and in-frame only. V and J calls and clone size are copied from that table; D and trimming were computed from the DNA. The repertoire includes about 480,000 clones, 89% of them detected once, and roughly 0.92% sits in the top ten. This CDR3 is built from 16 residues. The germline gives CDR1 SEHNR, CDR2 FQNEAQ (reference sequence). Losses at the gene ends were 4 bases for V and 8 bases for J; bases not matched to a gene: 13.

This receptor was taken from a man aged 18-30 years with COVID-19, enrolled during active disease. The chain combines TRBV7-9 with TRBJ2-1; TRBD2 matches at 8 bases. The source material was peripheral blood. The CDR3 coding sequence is TGTGCCAGCAGCTATCTCACGGGAGGGCCTGGGGATGAGCAGTTCTTC. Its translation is CASSYLTGGPGDEQFF.